The sequence of this T cell receptor (beta chain) was determined in a study of chemoradiotherapy in HPV16-positive cancers. Study-wide results and limits: During treatment, candidate HPV-specific clones and E7-related motifs expanded in tumor.

The CDR3 extends over 12 amino acids. Deletions cut 5 bases from V and 10 bases from J, with 9 bases between. Germline CDR1 reads SGHAT; CDR2 reads FQDESV (reference sequence). TCRdb's table, derived via immunoSEQ multiplex PCR, lists solely in-frame clones and lacks some. Among under 85,000 clones listed, about nine tenths were seen once. As concerns this clone: Its target is unknown.

The chain is built from TRBV11-1 and TRBJ1-6; D is ambiguous. This TCR came from a human donor with HPV-associated anogenital cancer. The sequences come from blood, collected from a patient who underwent chemoradiotherapy. For the CDR3, the DNA is TGTGCCAGCAGCCCTGGGAACTCACCCCTCCACTTT. It translates to CASSPGNSPLHF. The entire variable domain, with the rest obtained from reference TRBV11-1 and TRBJ1-6, is as follows: EAEVAQSPRYKITEKSQAVAFWCDPISGHATLYWYRQILGQGPELLVQFQDESVVDDSQLPKDRFSAERLKGVDSTLKIQPAELGDSAMYLCASSPGNSPLHFGNGTRLTVT.